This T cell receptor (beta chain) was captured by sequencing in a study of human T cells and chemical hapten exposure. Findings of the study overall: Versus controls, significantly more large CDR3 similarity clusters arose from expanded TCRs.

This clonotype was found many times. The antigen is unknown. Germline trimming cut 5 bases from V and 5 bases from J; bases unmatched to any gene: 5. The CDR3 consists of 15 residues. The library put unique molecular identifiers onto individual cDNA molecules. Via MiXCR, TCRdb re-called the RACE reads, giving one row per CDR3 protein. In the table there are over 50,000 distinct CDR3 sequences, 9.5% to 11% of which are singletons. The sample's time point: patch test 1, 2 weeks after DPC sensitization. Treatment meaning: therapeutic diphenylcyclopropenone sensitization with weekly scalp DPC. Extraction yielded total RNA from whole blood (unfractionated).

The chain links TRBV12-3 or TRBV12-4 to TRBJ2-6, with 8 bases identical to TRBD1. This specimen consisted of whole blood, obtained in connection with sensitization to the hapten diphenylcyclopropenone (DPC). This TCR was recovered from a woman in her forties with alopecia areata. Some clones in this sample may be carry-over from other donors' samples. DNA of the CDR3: TGTGCCAGCAGTCGACAGGGGACGAGGGCCAACGTCCTGACTTTC. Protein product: CASSRQGTRANVLTF.